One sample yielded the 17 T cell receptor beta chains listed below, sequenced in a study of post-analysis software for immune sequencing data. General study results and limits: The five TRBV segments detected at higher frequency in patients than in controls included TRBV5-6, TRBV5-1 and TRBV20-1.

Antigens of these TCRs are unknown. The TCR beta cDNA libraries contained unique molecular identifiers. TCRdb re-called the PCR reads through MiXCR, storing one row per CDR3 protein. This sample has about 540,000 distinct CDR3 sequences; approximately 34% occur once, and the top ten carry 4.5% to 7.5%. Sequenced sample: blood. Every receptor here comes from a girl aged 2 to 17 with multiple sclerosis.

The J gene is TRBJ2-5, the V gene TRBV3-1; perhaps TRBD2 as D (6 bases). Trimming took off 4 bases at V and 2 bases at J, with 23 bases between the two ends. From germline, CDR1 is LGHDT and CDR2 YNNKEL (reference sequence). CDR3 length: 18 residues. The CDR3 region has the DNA TGTGCCAGCAGCCGCTCCCAAGGAGGTCCCCGGGGGCAAGAGACCCAGTACTTC. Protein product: CASSRSQGGPRGQETQYF.

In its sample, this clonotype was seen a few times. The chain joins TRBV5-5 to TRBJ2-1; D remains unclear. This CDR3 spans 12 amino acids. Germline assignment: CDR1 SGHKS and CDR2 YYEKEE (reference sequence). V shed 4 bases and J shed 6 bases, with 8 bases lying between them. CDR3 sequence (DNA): TGTGCCAGCAGCCAATATGGCAATGAGCAGTTCTTC. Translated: CASSQYGNEQFF.

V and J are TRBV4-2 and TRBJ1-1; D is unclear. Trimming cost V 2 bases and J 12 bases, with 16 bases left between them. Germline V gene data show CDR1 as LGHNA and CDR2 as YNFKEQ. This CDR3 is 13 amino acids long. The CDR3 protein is CASSQLGGPSTFF. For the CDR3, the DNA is TGTGCCAGCAGCCAACTCGGTGGACCGTCGACTTTCTTT.

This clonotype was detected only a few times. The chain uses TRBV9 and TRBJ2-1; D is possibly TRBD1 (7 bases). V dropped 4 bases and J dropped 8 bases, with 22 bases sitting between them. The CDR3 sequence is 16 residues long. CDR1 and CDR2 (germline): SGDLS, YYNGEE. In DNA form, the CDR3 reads TGTGCCAGCAGCCCCGGCAGCCCAGGGGGGTACTATGAGCAGTTCTTC. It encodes CASSPGSPGGYYEQFF. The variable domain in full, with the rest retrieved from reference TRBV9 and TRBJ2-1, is DSGVTQTPKHLITATGQRVTLRCSPRSGDLSVYWYQQSLDQGLQFLIQYYNGEERAKGNILERFSAQQFPDLHSELNLSSLELGDSALYFCASSPGSPGGYYEQFFGPGTRLTVL.

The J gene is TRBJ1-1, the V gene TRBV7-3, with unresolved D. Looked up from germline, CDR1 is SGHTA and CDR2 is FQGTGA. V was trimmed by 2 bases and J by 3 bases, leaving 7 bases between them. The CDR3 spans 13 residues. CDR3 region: CASSLLRDTEAFF. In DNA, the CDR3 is TGTGCCAGCAGCTTACTCCGGGACACTGAAGCTTTCTTT.

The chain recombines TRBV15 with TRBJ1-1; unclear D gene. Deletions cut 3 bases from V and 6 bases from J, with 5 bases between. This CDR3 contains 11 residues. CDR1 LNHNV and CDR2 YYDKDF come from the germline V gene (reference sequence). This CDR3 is CATSRGAEAFF. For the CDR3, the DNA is TGTGCCACCAGCAGGGGAGCTGAAGCTTTCTTT.

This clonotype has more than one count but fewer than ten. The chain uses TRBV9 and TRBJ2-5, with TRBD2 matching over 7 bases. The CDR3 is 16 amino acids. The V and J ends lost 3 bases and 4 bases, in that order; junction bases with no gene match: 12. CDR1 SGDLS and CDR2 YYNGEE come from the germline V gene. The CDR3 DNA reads TGTGCCAGCAGCGCCGTTGGGACTATCGGGAGAGAGACCCAGTACTTC. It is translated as CASSAVGTIGRETQYF.

CDR3 loop: CSVDKARELEAFF. As DNA, the CDR3 is TGCAGCGTTGATAAGGCGCGGGAACTAGAAGCTTTCTTT. This chain connects TRBV29-1 to TRBJ1-1; D unclear. The CDR3 sequence is 13 residues long. Germline loops: CDR1 SQVTM, CDR2 ANQGSEA. Trimming took off 3 bases at V and 8 bases at J, with 16 bases between the two ends.

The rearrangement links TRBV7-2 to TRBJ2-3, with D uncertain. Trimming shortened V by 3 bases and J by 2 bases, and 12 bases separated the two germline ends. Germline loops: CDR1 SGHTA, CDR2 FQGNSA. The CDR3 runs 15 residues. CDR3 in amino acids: CASSFIGRFTDTQYF. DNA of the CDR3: TGTGCCAGCAGCTTTATAGGCAGATTCACAGATACGCAGTATTTT. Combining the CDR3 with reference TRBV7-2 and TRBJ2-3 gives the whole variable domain GAGVSQSPSNKVTEKGKDVELRCDPISGHTALYWYRQSLGQGLEFLIYFQGNSAPDKSGLPSDRFSAERTGGSVSTLTIQRTQQEDSAVYLCASSFIGRFTDTQYFGPGTRLTVL.

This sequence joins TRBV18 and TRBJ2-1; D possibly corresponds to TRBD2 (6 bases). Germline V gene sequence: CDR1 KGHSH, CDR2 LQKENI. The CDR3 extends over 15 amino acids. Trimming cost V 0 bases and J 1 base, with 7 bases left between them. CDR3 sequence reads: CASSPPSGSYNEQFF. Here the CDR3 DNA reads TGTGCCAGCTCACCACCTAGCGGATCCTACAATGAGCAGTTCTTC.

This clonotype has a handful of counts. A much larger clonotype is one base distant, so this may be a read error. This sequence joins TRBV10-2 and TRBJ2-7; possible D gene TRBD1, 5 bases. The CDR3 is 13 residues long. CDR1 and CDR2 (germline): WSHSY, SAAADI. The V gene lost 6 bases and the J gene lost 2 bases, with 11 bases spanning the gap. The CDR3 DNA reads TGCGCCAGCAGCCCCGACAGTGCCTACGAGCAGTACTTC. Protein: CASSPDSAYEQYF.

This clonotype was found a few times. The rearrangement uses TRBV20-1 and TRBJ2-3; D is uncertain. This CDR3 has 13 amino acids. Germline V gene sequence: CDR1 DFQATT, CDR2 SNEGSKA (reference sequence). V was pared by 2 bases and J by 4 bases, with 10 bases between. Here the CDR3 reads CSARTSNSDTQYF. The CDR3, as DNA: TGCAGTGCTAGAACCTCTAACTCAGATACGCAGTATTTT.

CDR3 coding DNA: TGTGCCAGCAGCTTAGAACGACACTGGAACACTGAAGCTTTCTTT. This translates into CASSLERHWNTEAFF. This chain connects TRBV7-9 to TRBJ1-1, with D hard to call. The CDR3 runs 15 residues. The germline V gene has CDR1 SEHNR and CDR2 FQNEAQ (reference sequence). V was trimmed by 1 base and J by 1 base, leaving 10 bases between them.

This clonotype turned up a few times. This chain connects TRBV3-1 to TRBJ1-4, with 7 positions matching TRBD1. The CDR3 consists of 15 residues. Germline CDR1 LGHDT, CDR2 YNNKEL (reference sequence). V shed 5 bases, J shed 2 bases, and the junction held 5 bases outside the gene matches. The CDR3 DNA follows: TGTGCCAGCAGCACCCACAGGGGTACTAATGAAAAACTGTTTTTT. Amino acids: CASSTHRGTNEKLFF.

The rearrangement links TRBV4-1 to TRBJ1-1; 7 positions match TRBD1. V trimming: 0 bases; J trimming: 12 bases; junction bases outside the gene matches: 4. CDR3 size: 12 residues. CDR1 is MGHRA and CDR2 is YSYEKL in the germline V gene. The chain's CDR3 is CASSQDPRGTFF. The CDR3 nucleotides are TGCGCCAGCAGCCAAGATCCCAGGGGGACTTTCTTT.

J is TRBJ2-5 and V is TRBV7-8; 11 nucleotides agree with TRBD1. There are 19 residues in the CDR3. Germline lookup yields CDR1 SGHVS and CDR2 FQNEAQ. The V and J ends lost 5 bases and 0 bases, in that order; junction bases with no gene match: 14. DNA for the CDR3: TGTGCCAGCAGCCCCCGGACAGGGGGCGCCCCTATGTACCAAGAGACCCAGTACTTC. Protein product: CASSPRTGGAPMYQETQYF.

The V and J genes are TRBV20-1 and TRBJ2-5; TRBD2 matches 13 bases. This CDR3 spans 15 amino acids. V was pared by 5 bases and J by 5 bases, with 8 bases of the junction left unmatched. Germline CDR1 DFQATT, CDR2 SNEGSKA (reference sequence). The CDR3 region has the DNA TGCAGTGCTGGGGGGACTAGCGGGAACGCGGAGACCCAGTACTTC. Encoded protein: CSAGGTSGNAETQYF.